This TCR beta chain stems from a study of tumor and adjacent non-tumor tissue in lung cancer. About this clonotype: At one end, the junction sequence differs from germline, possibly due to a read error.

The CDR3 is 16 residues long. Germline-derived CDR1 and CDR2 are SNHLY and FYNNEI. This sample's RNA came from whole unsorted tissue. Distant lung tissue was collected more than 3 cm away from the tumor edge. TCRbeta libraries were built with three rounds of nested PCR, modified from ARM-PCR. TCRdb used MiXCR to reprocess the multiplex PCR reads, holding one entry per CDR3 protein. This table has around 75,000 distinct CDR3 sequences, around 65% appearing once. The TCR originated in a woman aged 45 to 65 with non-small cell lung cancer. The chain employs TRBV2 and TRBJ2-7; weak D call: TRBD1 (5 bases). Specimen: distant non-tumor lung tissue. CDR3 region: CASSADSQAISYEEYF. The CDR3 coding sequence is TGTGCCAGCAGTGCCGACAGCCAAGCCATCTCCTACGAGGAGTACTTC. The variable domain in full, with the rest retrieved from reference TRBV2 and TRBJ2-7, is EPEVTQTPSHQVTQMGQEVILRCVPISNHLYFYWYRQILGQKVEFLVSFYNNEISEKSEIFDDQFSVERPDGSNFTLKIRSTKLEDSAMYFCASSADSQAISYEEYFGPGTRLTVT.